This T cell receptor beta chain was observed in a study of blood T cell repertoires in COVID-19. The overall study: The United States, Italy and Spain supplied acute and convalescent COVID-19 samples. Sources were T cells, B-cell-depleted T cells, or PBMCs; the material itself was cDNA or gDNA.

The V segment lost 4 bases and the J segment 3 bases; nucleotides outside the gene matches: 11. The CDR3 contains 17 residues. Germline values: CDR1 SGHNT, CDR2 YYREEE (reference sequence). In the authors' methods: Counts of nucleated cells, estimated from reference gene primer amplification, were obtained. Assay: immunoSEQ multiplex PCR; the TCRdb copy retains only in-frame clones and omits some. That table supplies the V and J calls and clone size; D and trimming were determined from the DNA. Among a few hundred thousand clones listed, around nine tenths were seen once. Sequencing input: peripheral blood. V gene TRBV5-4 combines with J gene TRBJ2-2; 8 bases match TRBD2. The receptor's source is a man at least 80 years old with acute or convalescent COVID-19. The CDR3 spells CASSPEIAGPDTGELFF. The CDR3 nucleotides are TGTGCCAGCAGCCCGGAGATAGCGGGACCCGACACCGGGGAGCTGTTTTTT.